This TCR beta chain was recovered during a study of regulatory T cells in long-lasting Graves disease. The study's findings and limits: Persistent cases of Graves' showed reduced TCR diversity relative to newly diagnosed patients.

From germline, CDR1 is MNHEY and CDR2 SVGAGI. The ends were cut back, 4 bases at V and 4 bases at J, with 22 bases in the middle. This CDR3 region has 17 residues. This clonotype was observed a few times. Its antigen remains unidentified. Both iRepertoire HTBI primers and Arm-PCR of CDR3 regions were used to build the TCR beta libraries. One entry per CDR3 protein, called by TCRdb with MiXCR from the multiplex PCR reads. The sample carries over 650,000 distinct CDR3 sequences, around 30% recorded once. Specified time point: persistent/refractory GD, antithyroid drugs over 5 years with positive TRAb. PBMC RNA served as the TCR library source.

The sequencing used peripheral blood mononuclear cells (PBMCs), collected when the disease was refractory, from a patient treated with antithyroid drugs. This TCR was recovered from a female donor with Graves disease. The rearrangement uses TRBV6-5 and TRBJ1-1, with TRBD1 as a possible D gene (5 bases). CDR3 amino acids: CASSLRTGMVGGTEAFF. CDR3 nucleotides: TGTGCCAGCAGTTTAAGGACGGGGATGGTTGGGGGCACTGAAGCTTTCTTT.